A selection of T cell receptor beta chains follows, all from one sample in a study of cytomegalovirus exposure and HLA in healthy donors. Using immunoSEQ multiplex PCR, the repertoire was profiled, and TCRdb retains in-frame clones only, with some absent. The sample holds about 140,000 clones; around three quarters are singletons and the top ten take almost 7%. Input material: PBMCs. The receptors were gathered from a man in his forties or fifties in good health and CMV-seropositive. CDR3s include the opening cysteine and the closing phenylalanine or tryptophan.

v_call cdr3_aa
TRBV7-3 CASSLEYQPQHF
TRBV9 CASSAFSGAPPEAFF
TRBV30 CAWRVQGGGNTIYF
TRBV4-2 CASSQDRGQGYDEQYF
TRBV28 CASSPRWTEAFF
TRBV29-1 CSLGCRRNEKLFF
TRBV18 CASSLGQANTGELFF
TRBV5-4 CASSRGQVGLQETQYF
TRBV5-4 CASSRGGAGSYEQYF
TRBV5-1 CASSGLTGAGNTIYF
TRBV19 CASTSDRGIGYTF
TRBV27 CASQEGAEAFF
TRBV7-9 CASSSGQGMGYTEAFF